This T cell receptor beta chain was documented in a study of shared clonotypes between healthy human individuals. Study details: Used for every donor were three CD4 naive, three CD4 memory, two CD8 naive and one CD8 memory plate.

The V and J ends lost 5 bases and 2 bases respectively, with 12 bases between them. Germline-derived CDR1 and CDR2 are LNHDA and SQIVND (reference sequence). The CDR3 is made up of 14 amino acids. CD4+ cell separation produced CD45RA+ naive and CD45RA-negative memory subsets. Sequencing used immunoSEQ multiplex PCR; TCRdb keeps in-frame clones, though not all of them. This sample has roughly 2.2 million clones; more than 85% occur once, and the top ten carry about 0.41%. Study-wide results and caveats: Despite large depth, sorted-subset datasets appeared incompletely sequenced.

To note about this clone: Its target is unknown.

The chain has TRBV19 and TRBJ1-1; D perhaps matches TRBD1 (5 bases). The receptor was derived from a young man in good health. Some clones in this sample may be carry-over from other donors' samples. The sample consisted of naive CD4+ T cells from PBMCs. As to subset: CD45RA+ positively selected. The CDR3 spells CASSPGRRNTEAFF. CDR3 coding DNA: TGTGCCAGTAGTCCGGGGCGGAGAAACACTGAAGCTTTCTTT. Combining the CDR3 with reference TRBV19 and TRBJ1-1 gives the whole variable domain DGGITQSPKYLFRKEGQNVTLSCEQNLNHDAMYWYRQDPGQGLRLIYYSQIVNDFQKGDIAEGYSVSREKKESFPLTVTSAQKNPTAFYLCASSPGRRNTEAFFGQGTRLTVV.